These 20 T cell receptor beta chains came from one sample sequenced in a study of blood T cell repertoires in COVID-19. The assay was immunoSEQ multiplex PCR, and TCRdb's table has in-frame clones only and misses some. The table lists under 130,000 clones, 85% of them singletons. The sample comprised peripheral blood. These receptors originate from a man aged 50-60 years with acute or convalescent COVID-19.

This chain joins TRBV4-1 and TRBJ1-3; D gene uncertain. From germline, CDR1 is MGHRA and CDR2 YSYEKL. The CDR3 extends over 15 amino acids. Trimming took off 1 base at V and 0 bases at J, with 7 bases between the two ends. The CDR3 coding sequence is TGCGCCAGCAGCCAAGTGGGAGACTCTGGAAACACCATATATTTT. Residues: CASSQVGDSGNTIYF.

This chain links TRBV2 with TRBJ1-2; 8 bases align to TRBD1. The junction had 4 bases not matched to a gene; V was cut back by 2 bases and J by 5 bases. The CDR3 loop spans 14 amino acids. Germline assignment: CDR1 SNHLY and CDR2 FYNNEI. The CDR3: CASSEQGALYGYTF. CDR3 nucleotide sequence: TGTGCCAGCAGTGAACAGGGGGCGTTATATGGCTACACCTTC.

This rearrangement joins TRBV7-6 to TRBJ2-6, with D uncertain. CDR3 length equals 15 residues. The ends were cut back, 5 bases at V and 4 bases at J, with 12 bases in the middle. Germline V CDR1 and CDR2: SGHVS, FNYEAQ. This chain's CDR3 is CASSKRSAGANVLTF. The CDR3 region has the DNA TGTGCCAGCAGCAAGCGATCGGCAGGGGCCAACGTCCTGACTTTC.

The chain combines TRBV23-1 with TRBJ2-1; D possibly corresponds to TRBD1 (5 bases). Being an ORF, TRBV23-1 has a function that is uncertain. Trimming removed 3 bases at V and 10 bases at J, with 19 bases between. This CDR3 contains 15 residues. DNA for the CDR3: TGCGCCAGCAGTCACCATGCAGGGTTTGATTACGAGCAGTTCTTC. Its translation is CASSHHAGFDYEQFF.

This chain joins TRBV5-6 and TRBJ2-2; 9 bases agree with TRBD1. J lost 1 base, V lost 4 bases, and 2 bases had no gene match. CDR1 is SGHDT, CDR2 YYEEEE, per germline. The CDR3 covers 15 residues. CDR3 sequence (DNA): TGTGCCAGCAGCCGACAGGGGGGGAACACCGGGGAGCTGTTTTTT. It specifies CASSRQGGNTGELFF.

The rearrangement uses TRBV29-1 and TRBJ2-1; the match to TRBD2 covers 9 bases. This CDR3 is 18 amino acids long. The J segment lost 1 base and the V segment lost 7 bases, leaving 17 bases of the junction unmatched. CDR1 is SQVTM and CDR2 is ANQGSEA in the germline V gene. DNA for the CDR3: TGCAGCGCCCTGGGAGATTCTAGCGGGGTATATTCCTACAATGAGCAGTTCTTC. Its protein product is CSALGDSSGVYSYNEQFF.

This chain connects TRBV7-3 to TRBJ1-6; no reliable D call. Germline V gene data show CDR1 as SGHTA and CDR2 as FQGTGA. V was cut by 4 bases and J by 9 bases, with 16 bases left in between. The CDR3 is 15 residues long. The CDR3 coding sequence is TGTGCCAGCAGCTCAGACGGGGTCATCTCTTCACCCCTCCACTTT. This translates into CASSSDGVISSPLHF.

V gene TRBV6-5 combines with J gene TRBJ2-3; the match to TRBD2 covers 9 bases. The CDR3 length is 13 residues. Trimming removed 6 bases from V and 10 bases from J; junction bases left unmatched: 8. Looked up from germline, CDR1 is MNHEY and CDR2 is SVGAGI. In DNA form, the CDR3 reads TGTGCCAGCAGCACACTAGGGACTAGCTCGCAGTATTTT. The encoded protein is CASSTLGTSSQYF.

The genes are TRBV12-5 and TRBJ1-1; D call uncertain. This CDR3 has 11 amino acids. Germline-derived CDR1 and CDR2 are LGHNT and FRNRAP. V was pared by 6 bases and J by 5 bases, with 7 bases between. The CDR3 protein is CASGSTTEAFF. The CDR3 DNA reads TGTGCTAGTGGGAGTACGACTGAAGCTTTCTTT.

The V gene is TRBV6-2 or TRBV6-3, the J gene TRBJ1-6; tentative D call: TRBD1 (6 bases). There are 18 residues in the CDR3. The V and J ends lost 3 bases and 0 bases respectively, with 15 bases between them. Germline V gene data show CDR1 as MNHEY and CDR2 as SVGEGT. In nucleotides, the CDR3 is TGTGCCAGCAGTTATGTGCGGGGGCGAGCCTCCTATAATTCACCCCTCCACTTT. Translated: CASSYVRGRASYNSPLHF.

The CDR3 DNA follows: TGTGCCAGCAGCTTAGAACCCACACTAGCGGGGTCCTACAATGAGCAGTTCTTC. Protein sequence: CASSLEPTLAGSYNEQFF. This chain uses TRBV11-3 with TRBJ2-1; 10 bases fit TRBD2. V lost 0 bases and J lost 1; bases outside the gene matches: 6. CDR1 SGHNT and CDR2 YENEEA come from the germline V gene. The CDR3 sequence is 18 residues long.

The CDR3 here is CASSALQYGYTF. CDR3 sequence (DNA): TGTGCCAGCAGCGCCTTACAGTATGGCTACACCTTC. This chain uses TRBV9 with TRBJ1-2; D not resolved. Trimming took 3 bases from V and 5 from J, leaving 8 bases between them. Per germline, CDR1 SGDLS and CDR2 YYNGEE. The CDR3 length is 12 residues.

In its sample, this clone was seen once. This chain connects TRBV5-6 to TRBJ2-3; 10 bases agree with TRBD2. The CDR3 spans 15 residues. Germline loops: CDR1 SGHDT, CDR2 YYEEEE. V was pared by 1 base and J by 6 bases, with 5 bases of the junction left unmatched. This chain's CDR3 is CASSLLAGAVDTQYF. DNA of the CDR3: TGTGCCAGCAGCTTGCTAGCGGGAGCGGTGGATACGCAGTATTTT.

The V gene is TRBV28, the J gene TRBJ1-5; weak D call: TRBD1 (5 bases). Per the germline V gene, CDR1 is MDHEN and CDR2 is SYDVKM. The germline V and J ends were trimmed by 2 bases and 7 bases, with 12 bases remaining between them. The CDR3 length is 14 residues. The CDR3 DNA reads as TGTGCCAGCAGTTTACCGAGGGGAGGCCAGCCCCAGCATTTT. This translates into CASSLPRGGQPQHF.

The rearrangement joins TRBV6-5 to TRBJ2-1; 9 nucleotides agree with TRBD1. Trimming removed 6 bases from V and 4 bases from J; junction bases left unmatched: 7. There are 15 residues in the CDR3. Germline V gene data show CDR1 as MNHEY and CDR2 as SVGAGI. The CDR3 nucleotides are TGTGCCAGCAGCCGTGAGACAGGGGGGTACAATGAGCAGTTCTTC. Translation gives CASSRETGGYNEQFF.

The chain recombines TRBV7-9 with TRBJ1-3; D ambiguous. Germline V CDR1 and CDR2: SEHNR, FQNEAQ (reference sequence). Trimming left V 5 bases short and J 2 bases short, with 13 bases between. CDR3 length: 15 amino acids. CDR3 residues: CASSRRGVAGNTIYF. CDR3 sequence (DNA): TGTGCCAGCAGCCGTCGGGGAGTAGCTGGAAACACCATATATTTT.

The CDR3 here is CASSLGELATNEKLFF. The CDR3, as DNA: TGTGCCAGCAGCTTAGGAGAACTCGCAACTAATGAAAAACTGTTTTTT. J is TRBJ1-4 and V is TRBV7-6, with no clear D. This CDR3 has 16 residues. In germline, CDR1 is SGHVS, CDR2 FNYEAQ. V lost 1 base and J 0 bases, leaving 9 bases between the germline ends.

V is TRBV7-3 and J is TRBJ2-5, with 11 bases that match TRBD2. Germline CDR1 is SGHTA and CDR2 is FQGTGA. V lost 2 bases to trimming and J lost 4 bases; unmatched junction nucleotides: 6. The CDR3 extends over 16 amino acids. DNA of the CDR3: TGTGCCAGCAGCTTATCCCTAGCGGGGGGTCTAGAGACCCAGTACTTC. It encodes CASSLSLAGGLETQYF.

The rearrangement links TRBV7-2 to TRBJ1-1, with D unresolved. Per germline, CDR1 SGHTA and CDR2 FQGNSA. Trimming took 6 bases from V and 8 from J, leaving 13 bases between them. This CDR3 spans 12 amino acids. The CDR3 loop reads CASSLTALEAFF. The CDR3 DNA reads TGTGCCAGCAGTTTAACAGCCTTAGAAGCTTTCTTT.

The chain combines TRBV5-1 with TRBJ2-4, with D tentatively TRBD2 (6 bases). Per germline, CDR1 SGHRS and CDR2 YFSETQ. V was clipped by 0 bases and J by 10 bases, with 17 bases between them. CDR3 length: 15 residues. In nucleotides, the CDR3 is TGCGCCAGCAGCTTGGGTTTTGCGGGGAGTTATATTCAGTACTTC. This translates into CASSLGFAGSYIQYF.